Following are 30 T cell receptor beta chains from one sample sequenced in a study of T cell responses to AZD1222 COVID-19 vaccine. Repertoires were generated with immunoSEQ multiplex PCR, while TCRdb's copy carries only in-frame clones and drops some. The sample carries about 100,000 clones, 80% to 90% recorded once. Sequencing used peripheral blood, obtained on day 0 of MenACWY control vaccination. The source of these receptors is an adult in good health.

The chain recombines TRBV19 with TRBJ1-3; tentatively, D is TRBD1 (5 bases). This CDR3 spans 17 amino acids. Germline CDR1 reads LNHDA; CDR2 reads SQIVND (reference sequence). Trimming removed 5 bases from V and 0 bases from J, with 17 bases in between. CDR3 sequence (DNA): TGTGCCAGTAGTTCGTCCGGGACCTTGAGCTCTGGAAACACCATATATTTT. Protein product: CASSSSGTLSSGNTIYF. The entire variable domain, with the rest obtained from reference TRBV19 and TRBJ1-3, is as follows: DGGITQSPKYLFRKEGQNVTLSCEQNLNHDAMYWYRQDPGQGLRLIYYSQIVNDFQKGDIAEGYSVSREKKESFPLTVTSAQKNPTAFYLCASSSSGTLSSGNTIYFGEGSWLTVV.

This clone was detected once. The J gene is TRBJ1-4, the V gene TRBV19, with D perhaps matching TRBD1 (6 bases). The CDR3 extends over 16 amino acids. The V end lost 8 bases, the J end lost 5 bases, and 21 bases lay between the germline ends. Germline CDR1 is LNHDA and CDR2 is SQIVND (reference sequence). The CDR3 reads CASPSRGGAPNEKLFF. The CDR3 DNA reads TGTGCCAGTCCCTCCCGTGGGGGGGCACCAAATGAAAAACTGTTTTTT.

The CDR3 reads CASSPLAEGRDTQYF. CDR3 bases: TGTGCCAGCAGCCCCCTAGCGGAGGGCCGAGATACGCAGTATTTT. The chain carries TRBV3-1 (or the pseudogene TRBV3-2) and TRBJ2-3; 7 positions agree with TRBD2. This CDR3 comprises 15 residues. Per the germline V gene, CDR1 is LGHDT and CDR2 is YNNKEL (reference sequence). Trimming at V came to 4 bases and at J to 5 bases, leaving 9 bases not matched to a gene.

CDR3 residues: CASSLLGLSNQPQHF. The CDR3 bases are TGCGCCAGCAGCTTGTTAGGACTTAGCAATCAGCCCCAGCATTTT. The J gene is TRBJ1-5, the V gene TRBV5-1; no definite D call. Germline CDR1 SGHRS, CDR2 YFSETQ. The CDR3 consists of 15 residues. V was trimmed by 1 base and J by 0 bases, leaving 8 bases between them.

The J gene is TRBJ1-5, the V gene TRBV28; D possibly corresponds to TRBD1 (6 bases). The V and J ends lost 5 bases and 0 bases respectively, with 14 bases between them. Germline V lookup: CDR1 MDHEN, CDR2 SYDVKM. There are 16 residues in the CDR3. In nucleotides, the CDR3 is TGTGCCAGCAGTCCCGGGTGGACAGTTAGCAATCAGCCCCAGCATTTT. It specifies CASSPGWTVSNQPQHF.

The chain combines TRBV6-5 with TRBJ2-7, with 11 bases aligning to TRBD1. The germline V gene has CDR1 MNHEY and CDR2 SVGAGI. Trimming took 2 bases from V and 5 from J; bases not matched to a gene: 5. The CDR3 is 15 amino acids. CDR3 region: CASSYRGQGVHEQYF. The DNA for the CDR3 is TGTGCCAGCAGTTACCGGGGACAGGGGGTCCACGAGCAGTACTTC.

V usage is TRBV7-9 and J usage is TRBJ2-7; D not resolved. Germline CDR1 is SEHNR and CDR2 is FQNEAQ (reference sequence). V lost 1 base to trimming and J lost 6 bases, with 10 bases between them. This CDR3 comprises 13 residues. The CDR3 DNA follows: TGTGCCAGCAGCTTAGGGACGGACGTCGAGCAGTACTTC. Translation gives CASSLGTDVEQYF.

The rearrangement links TRBV2 to TRBJ1-4; weak D call: TRBD1 (5 bases). CDR3 length: 14 residues. CDR1 and CDR2 from the germline V gene are SNHLY and FYNNEI. Trimming took 7 bases from V and 4 from J, leaving 13 bases between them. The CDR3: CASIFGGGNEKLFF. The CDR3, as DNA: TGTGCCAGCATCTTCGGGGGGGGTAATGAAAAACTGTTTTTT.

The rearrangement links TRBV10-1 to TRBJ1-5; TRBD1 matches at 9 bases. CDR3 size: 19 residues. In germline, CDR1 is WNHNN, CDR2 SYGVQD (reference sequence). The J segment lost 0 bases and the V segment lost 7 bases, leaving 16 bases of the junction unmatched. The CDR3 DNA follows: TGCGCCAGCACCCCTCTGGGACAGGGATTCCGATTTAGCAATCAGCCCCAGCATTTT. It codes for CASTPLGQGFRFSNQPQHF.

The chain has TRBV4-1 and TRBJ1-2; D perhaps matches TRBD1 (6 bases). Germline lookup yields CDR1 MGHRA and CDR2 YSYEKL. The CDR3 covers 16 residues. V lost 0 bases to trimming and J lost 8 bases, with 19 bases between them. The CDR3: CASSQDQGPSAEGYTF. CDR3 nucleotide sequence: TGCGCCAGCAGCCAAGATCAGGGGCCCTCGGCTGAGGGCTACACCTTC.

The sample holds a few counts of this clone. The chain is built from TRBV2 and TRBJ1-6; tentative D call: TRBD1 (5 bases). The CDR3 is 15 amino acids. The germline V and J ends were trimmed by 4 bases and 6 bases, with 13 bases remaining between them. Germline CDR1 SNHLY, CDR2 FYNNEI. The CDR3 DNA reads TGTGCCAGCAGTGGACAGCCTTCCGGTAATTCACCCCTCCACTTT. Amino acids: CASSGQPSGNSPLHF.

Written as DNA, the CDR3 is TGTGCCAGCTCACCGGCTGGGGAAAAACTGTTTTTT. Protein product: CASSPAGEKLFF. This chain joins TRBV18 and TRBJ1-4; D is ambiguous. The V end lost 3 bases, the J end lost 8 bases, and 7 bases lay between the germline ends. The CDR3 spans 12 residues. Germline assignment: CDR1 KGHSH and CDR2 LQKENI.

The chain joins TRBV28 to TRBJ1-6; no clear D. V dropped 2 bases and J dropped 7 bases, with 15 bases sitting between them. The CDR3 covers 16 residues. Germline V gene lookup returns CDR1 MDHEN and CDR2 SYDVKM. The CDR3 bases are TGTGCCAGCAGTTTACTCTTGGGGTACGGGAATTCACCCCTCCACTTT. Translating it yields CASSLLLGYGNSPLHF.

The genes are TRBV5-4 and TRBJ2-7; TRBD2 agrees at 7 bases. J was trimmed by 2 bases and V by 5 bases; bases with no gene match: 7. This CDR3 has 14 residues. Per the germline V gene, CDR1 is SGHNT and CDR2 is YYREEE (reference sequence). CDR3 DNA: TGTGCCAGCAGTCGACTAGCCCTTCCCTACGAGCAGTACTTC. This sequence encodes CASSRLALPYEQYF.

Concerning this clone itself: One junction end does not reproduce the germline sequence, and a read error may be involved. The gene calls are TRBV5-4 and TRBJ2-7; D may be TRBD1 or TRBD2 (5 bases each). Looked up from germline, CDR1 is SGHNT and CDR2 is YYREEE (reference sequence). The CDR3 consists of 14 residues. CDR3 sequence reads: CASSPGPGPYEQYF. CDR3 sequence (DNA): TGTGCCAGCAGCCCGGGACCAGGGCCCTATGAGCAGTACTTC.

As regards this clone: Other DNA sequences from this sample encode an identical CDR3 as well. The DNA of the CDR3 is TGTGCCAGCTCACCGTCGACAGGGAACACTGAAGCTTTCTTT. Protein sequence: CASSPSTGNTEAFF. The rearrangement joins TRBV18 to TRBJ1-1; possibly TRBD1 for D (6 bases). V was shortened by 3 bases and J by 1 base, with 9 bases between the two germline ends. The CDR3 sequence is 14 residues long. Germline loops: CDR1 KGHSH, CDR2 LQKENI.

The V gene is TRBV11-1, the J gene TRBJ1-6; the D is unclear. CDR1 is SGHAT, CDR2 FQDESV, per germline (reference sequence). Trimming took 1 base from V and 7 from J, leaving 14 bases between them. The CDR3 spans 16 residues. The CDR3 reads CASSLVPGGNNSPLHF. For the CDR3, the DNA is TGTGCCAGCAGCTTAGTTCCAGGAGGGAACAATTCACCCCTCCACTTT.

The J gene is TRBJ1-1, the V gene TRBV7-2; TRBD1 matches at 10 bases. Germline CDR1 and CDR2: SGHTA and FQGNSA. V shed 5 bases, J shed 10 bases, and the junction held 7 bases outside the gene matches. The CDR3 runs 13 residues. Here the CDR3 reads CASSGRQGAGAFF. The CDR3 DNA follows: TGTGCCAGCAGCGGAAGACAGGGGGCAGGAGCTTTCTTT.

V and J are TRBV5-6 and TRBJ2-2; D is unresolved. Germline V gives CDR1 SGHDT, CDR2 YYEEEE. The CDR3 consists of 11 residues. The V end was cut by 0 bases, the J end by 9 bases, with 3 bases between. CDR3 coding DNA: TGTGCCAGCAGCTTGGGGCGGGAGCTGTTTTTT. It specifies CASSLGRELFF.

The rearrangement joins TRBV10-3 to TRBJ1-3, with TRBD1 matching 9 bases. The germline V gene encodes CDR1 ENHRY and CDR2 SYGVKD. Germline trimming cut 11 bases from V and 8 bases from J; bases unmatched to any gene: 10. The CDR3 is 13 amino acids. CDR3 bases: TGTGCCTCCAATTGGGACAGGGAATACACCATATATTTT. Translating it yields CASNWDREYTIYF.

This clone occurred once. The chain uses TRBV30 and TRBJ1-3; no reliable D call. Germline V gene sequence: CDR1 GTSNPN, CDR2 SVGIG (reference sequence). Trimming shortened V by 2 bases and J by 3 bases, and 8 bases separated the two germline ends. The length of the CDR3 is 13 residues. The CDR3 DNA follows: TGTGCCTGGAGTCACCTAGGTGGAAACACCATATATTTT. It is translated as CAWSHLGGNTIYF.

CDR3 protein: CASSEPGGQGATGELFF. Here the CDR3 DNA reads TGCGCCAGCAGTGAGCCGGGGGGACAGGGGGCAACCGGGGAGCTGTTTTTT. The chain is built from TRBV10-2 and TRBJ2-2, with 12 nucleotides matching TRBD1. The V gene end was trimmed by 2 bases and the J gene end by 5 bases; junction bases not matched to a gene: 6. Germline V gene data show CDR1 as WSHSY and CDR2 as SAAADI. The CDR3 consists of 17 residues.

The chain carries TRBV21-1 and TRBJ1-5; whether TRBD1, the table's D call, matches the DNA was not checked. TRBV21-1 is a documented pseudogene. The CDR3 loop spans 15 amino acids. CDR3 region: CASSRQGACNQPQHF. DNA for the CDR3: TGTGCCAGCAGCCGGCAGGGGGCGTGCAATCAGCCCCAGCATTTT.

The DNA for the CDR3 is TGTGCCAGCAGCTTAGCGTGGATAGCGAACACCGGGGAGCTGTTTTTT. Amino acids: CASSLAWIANTGELFF. The chain joins TRBV7-2 to TRBJ2-2, with D unresolved. This CDR3 spans 16 amino acids. V was pared by 0 bases and J by 0 bases, with 8 bases between. CDR1 is SGHTA and CDR2 is FQGNSA in the germline V gene.

This sequence joins TRBV9 and TRBJ2-3, with 11 bases that match TRBD2. Germline CDR1 and CDR2: SGDLS and YYNGEE. V lost 3 bases and J lost 4; bases outside the gene matches: 4. The CDR3 contains 15 residues. The CDR3 sequence: CASSATSGAPDTQYF. For the CDR3, the DNA is TGTGCCAGCAGCGCGACTAGCGGGGCCCCAGATACGCAGTATTTT. Looking up the rest from reference TRBV9 and TRBJ2-3 gives the full variable domain: DSGVTQTPKHLITATGQRVTLRCSPRSGDLSVYWYQQSLDQGLQFLIQYYNGEERAKGNILERFSAQQFPDLHSELNLSSLELGDSALYFCASSATSGAPDTQYFGPGTRLTVL.

This clone has just one count. The J gene is TRBJ1-2, the V gene TRBV19, with D perhaps matching TRBD1 (5 bases). Per germline, CDR1 LNHDA and CDR2 SQIVND (reference sequence). The CDR3 is 15 amino acids. V shed 5 bases and J shed 2 bases, with 15 bases lying between them. In nucleotides, the CDR3 is TGTGCCAGTAGTCCTGGGGGACGTTCGAACTATGGCTACACCTTC. Amino acids: CASSPGGRSNYGYTF.

V is TRBV10-2 and J is TRBJ2-1, with D perhaps TRBD1 (6 bases). The CDR3 has 15 residues. V shed 3 bases and J shed 7 bases, with 16 bases lying between them. CDR1 is WSHSY and CDR2 is SAAADI in the germline V gene. For the CDR3, the DNA is TGCGCCAGCAGTGACCCAGGGGACCCTTCGAATGAGCAGTTCTTC. Translation: CASSDPGDPSNEQFF.

The V call is TRBV30, the J call TRBJ1-2; D possibly corresponds to TRBD1 (5 bases). CDR1 and CDR2 from the germline V gene are GTSNPN and SVGIG (reference sequence). The CDR3 loop spans 13 amino acids. V was cut by 4 bases and J by 8 bases, with 17 bases left in between. The CDR3 DNA reads as TGTGCCTGGACAATTAGGGGTCCTGGGGGCTACACCTTC. It translates to CAWTIRGPGGYTF.

This sequence joins TRBV7-2 and TRBJ1-1; no clear D gene. Germline values: CDR1 SGHTA, CDR2 FQGNSA. V was clipped by 1 base and J by 1 base, with 4 bases between them. The CDR3 is 13 residues long. The CDR3 protein is CASSLGQNTEAFF. CDR3 nucleotide sequence: TGTGCCAGCAGCTTAGGACAGAACACTGAAGCTTTCTTT.

The rearrangement uses TRBV29-1 and TRBJ1-1, with D unresolved. CDR3 size: 11 residues. Germline CDR1 and CDR2: SQVTM and ANQGSEA. Trimming stripped 5 bases from V and 6 bases from J, with 10 bases between. The CDR3 bases are TGCAGCGTTCTGGGGAGGGCTGAAGCTTTCTTT. Amino acids: CSVLGRAEAFF. Full variable domain (outside the CDR3, taken from reference TRBV29-1 and TRBJ1-1): SAVISQKPSRDICQRGTSLTIQCQVDSQVTMMFWYRQQPGQSLTLIATANQGSEATYESGFVIDKFPISRPNLTFSTLTVSNMSPEDSSIYLCSVLGRAEAFFGQGTRLTVV.